The following is a T cell receptor beta chain sequence with its context. Its specificity is unknown. The genes are named according to mouse. The DNA ends 4 residues before the CDR3 does, and the rest of the CDR3 is filled in from the germline J gene. Sequencing used cDNA as its template, made by extracting RNA and reverse transcribing it. Method: immunoSEQ multiplex PCR; TCRdb's copy keeps in-frame clones and lacks some. The sample contains some 120,000 clones, none occurring once; roughly a fifth lies in the top ten. The sample belongs to a study of CD8+ T cells in alopecia areata. Across the study: The graft donors were 6-12-month-old C3H/HeJ mice with spontaneous alopecia, and their skin went to roughly 7-10-week-old female C3H/HeJ mice. The study's findings and limits: With patients, TCR sharing proved less clear than in mice, a difference possibly related to HLA. Across lesional scalp, and particularly alopecia totalis/universalis, clonality surpassed that of normal scalp. Sequencing of scalp samples also captures resident alphabeta T cells of normal skin.

This CDR3 has 16 residues. Germline lookup yields CDR1 NNHDY and CDR2 SYVADS. V shed 0 bases, J shed 1 base, and the junction held 2 bases outside the gene matches. The V call is TRBV13-3, the J call TRBJ2-7, with 12 bases identical to TRBD2. This clonotype was sampled from a C3H/HeJ mouse with alopecia areata. The strain's MHC haplotype is H2-k. Sequences were obtained from lesional skin. CDR3 amino acids: CASSDETGGASYEQYF. The DNA read from the CDR3 is TGTGCCAGCAGTGATGAGACTGGGGGGGCGTCCTAT.